This T cell receptor beta chain was retrieved from a study of T cells in women clearing cervical HPV infection. As regards this clone: Its antigen is not identified. The read stops 3 residues short of the end of the CDR3; the missing end is completed from the germline J gene.

Germline V gene sequence: CDR1 KGHSH, CDR2 LQKENI. The V end lost 5 bases, the J end lost 5 bases, and 16 bases lay between the germline ends. The CDR3 is made up of 14 amino acids. Cervical HPV DNA detected by MY09/MY11 PCR, typed by dot-blot. Study findings and constraints: It is unknown whether associations predate infection; no effector/memory or HPV-specific sorting. Controls had more TRBV6-7 (0.16%) than cases (roughly 0.11%).

TCR beta CDR3 amplified by multiplex PCR from roughly 1,300 ng genomic DNA. Generated by immunoSEQ multiplex PCR, the TCRdb table keeps only in-frame clones and is missing some. In total, the table holds around 35,000 clones. What was sequenced was blood buffy coat. J is TRBJ2-7 and V is TRBV18, with D hard to call. The receptor was derived from a woman aged 18-69 years with a cervical HPV16 infection that either progressed to CIN3+ or cleared (not recorded which). CDR3: CASSKRQKQDEQYF. The covered CDR3 bases are TGTGCCAGCTCAAAACGCCAGAAACAAGACGAG.